A selection of T cell receptor beta chains follows, all from one sample in a study of T cells in tuberculosis. Sequencing was performed with immunoSEQ multiplex PCR; in TCRdb, only in-frame clones are kept and a portion is missing. The sample contains over 25,000 clones, about 91% of which appear only once. The starting material was PBMCs, obtained at tuberculosis diagnosis. The receptors were sampled from an adult with tuberculosis. Some clones in this sample may be carry-over from other donors' samples. Both conserved end residues are part of each CDR3. Each record gives: J gene, V gene, clone size, D gene, CDR3 DNA, CDR3 protein. A D gene is named only where the DNA matches it firmly. Clone size is given for some rows only: seen once, a few or many times, or a class if the clone is expanded.

j_call: TRBJ1-5; v_call: TRBV15; clone_size: NA; d_call: NA; cdr3_nt: TGTGCCACCAGCTCCAGGGACAATCAGCCCCAGCATTTT; cdr3_aa: CATSSRDNQPQHF
j_call: TRBJ1-3; v_call: TRBV13; clone_size: NA; d_call: NA; cdr3_nt: TGTGCCAGCCAGGGCTCATCCTCTGGAAACACCATATATTTT; cdr3_aa: CASQGSSSGNTIYF
j_call: TRBJ2-3; v_call: TRBV7-6; clone_size: once; d_call: NA; cdr3_nt: TGTGCCAGCAGCTTGGGGGACACGTCCACAGATACGCAGTATTTT; cdr3_aa: CASSLGDTSTDTQYF
j_call: TRBJ2-3; v_call: TRBV5-1; clone_size: NA; d_call: TRBD1; cdr3_nt: TGCGCCAGCAGCTTGGAGGGACAGGGGATCACAGATACGCAGTATTTT; cdr3_aa: CASSLEGQGITDTQYF
j_call: TRBJ1-2; v_call: TRBV11-2; clone_size: NA; d_call: TRBD1; cdr3_nt: TGTGCCAGCAGCTCACGGACAGGGGTTGGGAACTATGGCTACACCTTC; cdr3_aa: CASSSRTGVGNYGYTF
j_call: TRBJ2-7; v_call: TRBV9; clone_size: once; d_call: NA; cdr3_nt: TGTGCCAGCAGCCCAGGGGTTGGCTACGAGCAGTACTTC; cdr3_aa: CASSPGVGYEQYF
j_call: TRBJ2-7; v_call: TRBV5-6; clone_size: NA; d_call: NA; cdr3_nt: TGTGCCAGCAGCCACGGTAGGGGGAGCGAGCAGTACTTC; cdr3_aa: CASSHGRGSEQYF
j_call: TRBJ2-7; v_call: TRBV10-3; clone_size: NA; d_call: TRBD2; cdr3_nt: TGTGCCATCAGTGGAGGTCCTAGCGGTTCCTACGAGCAGTACTTC; cdr3_aa: CAISGGPSGSYEQYF
j_call: TRBJ2-7; v_call: TRBV6-6; clone_size: NA; d_call: NA; cdr3_nt: TGTGCCAGCAGTCACCTCACGCGGTGGCCGCCCGAGCAGTACTTC; cdr3_aa: CASSHLTRWPPEQYF
j_call: TRBJ2-7; v_call: TRBV30; clone_size: once; d_call: NA; cdr3_nt: TGTGCCTGGACTAGGACTTCATCCTACGAGCAGTACTTC; cdr3_aa: CAWTRTSSYEQYF
j_call: TRBJ2-7; v_call: TRBV7-2; clone_size: NA; d_call: NA; cdr3_nt: TGTGCCAGCAGAGCAGGGGCAGCCGCCTACGAGCAGTACTTC; cdr3_aa: CASRAGAAAYEQYF
j_call: TRBJ2-7; v_call: TRBV4-1; clone_size: NA; d_call: TRBD1; cdr3_nt: TGCGCCAGCAGCCCGCGACAGGGGGGCCCCTACGAGCAGTACTTC; cdr3_aa: CASSPRQGGPYEQYF
j_call: TRBJ2-6; v_call: TRBV6-1; clone_size: NA; d_call: NA; cdr3_nt: TGTGCCAGCAGTGGGGCCGGACAGCCCTCTGGGGCCAACGTCCTGACTTTC; cdr3_aa: CASSGAGQPSGANVLTF
j_call: TRBJ1-1; v_call: TRBV6-1; clone_size: NA; d_call: TRBD1; cdr3_nt: TGTGCCAGCAGTGCAGGGGGCTGGACTGAAGCTTTCTTT; cdr3_aa: CASSAGGWTEAFF
j_call: TRBJ1-5; v_call: TRBV30; clone_size: NA; d_call: NA; cdr3_nt: TGTGCCTTCCAGGTCGTCCCTAGCAATCAGCCCCAGCATTTT; cdr3_aa: CAFQVVPSNQPQHF
j_call: TRBJ2-3; v_call: TRBV5-1; clone_size: NA; d_call: TRBD1; cdr3_nt: TGCGCCAGCATTGGGACAGGGCCCACAGATACGCAGTATTTT; cdr3_aa: CASIGTGPTDTQYF
j_call: TRBJ2-3; v_call: TRBV5-6; clone_size: NA; d_call: NA; cdr3_nt: TGTGCCAGCAGCTTGTGGCCGCCAGATACGCAGTATTTT; cdr3_aa: CASSLWPPDTQYF
j_call: TRBJ2-7; v_call: TRBV2; clone_size: NA; d_call: TRBD2; cdr3_nt: TGTGCCAGCAGTGAACGGCTAGCGGGGGGCCTGTCACTATACGAGCAGTACTTC; cdr3_aa: CASSERLAGGLSLYEQYF
j_call: TRBJ1-1; v_call: TRBV6-5; clone_size: NA; d_call: NA; cdr3_nt: TGTGCCAGCAGCAAACAGGGCACTGAAGCTTTCTTT; cdr3_aa: CASSKQGTEAFF
j_call: TRBJ1-2; v_call: TRBV5-1; clone_size: NA; d_call: TRBD1; cdr3_nt: TGCGCCAGCAGCTTGGAGGGCAGGGGGCGCTCTAATGGCTACACCTTC; cdr3_aa: CASSLEGRGRSNGYTF
j_call: TRBJ2-7; v_call: TRBV21-1; clone_size: medium-sized; d_call: NA; cdr3_nt: TGTGCCAGCAGCAAAGAGGAAGGCAGGGGCTCCTACGAGCAGTACTTC; cdr3_aa: CASSKEEGRGSYEQYF
j_call: TRBJ1-2; v_call: TRBV6-5; clone_size: NA; d_call: NA; cdr3_nt: TGTGCCAGCAGTTACTCCCTTCTGGGCAGACCCTATGGCTACACCTTC; cdr3_aa: CASSYSLLGRPYGYTF
j_call: TRBJ1-6; v_call: TRBV6-1; clone_size: NA; d_call: NA; cdr3_nt: TGTGCCAGCAAAACGGGGGGCAGAAATTCACCCCTCCACTTT; cdr3_aa: CASKTGGRNSPLHF
j_call: TRBJ1-6; v_call: TRBV7-9; clone_size: NA; d_call: TRBD1; cdr3_nt: TGTGCCAGCAGCTTAGAAGGGGGCTCAAATTCACCCCTCCACTTT; cdr3_aa: CASSLEGGSNSPLHF
j_call: TRBJ1-2; v_call: TRBV5-1; clone_size: few; d_call: TRBD1; cdr3_nt: TGCGCCAGCAGCTTGTTCGGGACAGGTGATGGCTACACCTTC; cdr3_aa: CASSLFGTGDGYTF
j_call: TRBJ2-7; v_call: TRBV4-2; clone_size: NA; d_call: NA; cdr3_nt: TGTGCCAGCAGCCAACCTTCCTATTTTGGCAGGGATTACGAGCAGTACTTC; cdr3_aa: CASSQPSYFGRDYEQYF
j_call: TRBJ1-2; v_call: TRBV2; clone_size: NA; d_call: NA; cdr3_nt: TGTGCCAGCAGTGAGTCGGTAGTAGGGGATGGCTACACCTTC; cdr3_aa: CASSESVVGDGYTF
j_call: TRBJ1-1; v_call: TRBV30; clone_size: NA; d_call: NA; cdr3_nt: TGTGCCTGGACCCCAGGGCCCACAGGTAACACTGAAGCTTTCTTT; cdr3_aa: CAWTPGPTGNTEAFF
j_call: TRBJ1-2; v_call: TRBV2; clone_size: few; d_call: TRBD1; cdr3_nt: TGTGCCAGCAGTGAAGCGTCGGCAGGGGGCAGGGGGAACTATGGCTACACCTTC; cdr3_aa: CASSEASAGGRGNYGYTF
j_call: TRBJ1-1; v_call: TRBV5-1; clone_size: NA; d_call: NA; cdr3_nt: TGCGCCAGCAGCTTGAACAGAAACACTGAAGCTTTCTTT; cdr3_aa: CASSLNRNTEAFF
j_call: TRBJ2-1; v_call: TRBV6-6; clone_size: once; d_call: NA; cdr3_nt: TGTGCCAGCGCAAACCATCCGGGGTCGCAGTTCTTC; cdr3_aa: CASANHPGSQFF
j_call: TRBJ2-7; v_call: TRBV27; clone_size: NA; d_call: NA; cdr3_nt: TGTGCCAGCAGTCCCCCGGCGGATCCCTACGAGCAGTACTTC; cdr3_aa: CASSPPADPYEQYF
j_call: TRBJ1-3; v_call: TRBV6-4; clone_size: NA; d_call: TRBD1; cdr3_nt: TGTGCCAGCAGTGACTCTCCAAGTAACAGGGGAATCACCATATATTTT; cdr3_aa: CASSDSPSNRGITIYF
j_call: TRBJ1-1; v_call: TRBV10-1; clone_size: NA; d_call: NA; cdr3_nt: TGCGCCAGCAGGCCCGACCGGGGGGGCGCTGAAGCTTTCTTT; cdr3_aa: CASRPDRGGAEAFF
j_call: TRBJ2-1; v_call: TRBV6-1; clone_size: few; d_call: NA; cdr3_nt: TGTGCCAGCAGTGAAATGTTGTCTTCCAATGAGCAGTTCTTC; cdr3_aa: CASSEMLSSNEQFF
j_call: TRBJ2-4; v_call: TRBV21-1; clone_size: NA; d_call: NA; cdr3_nt: TGTGCCAGCAGCAAAAAAACACAGGATACCGCCAAAAACATTCAGTACTTC; cdr3_aa: CASSKKTQDTAKNIQYF
j_call: TRBJ2-7; v_call: TRBV5-1; clone_size: NA; d_call: NA; cdr3_nt: TGCGCCAGCAGCCTCCAGACAGGTTCGACCTACGAGCAGTACTTC; cdr3_aa: CASSLQTGSTYEQYF
j_call: TRBJ1-2; v_call: TRBV6-6; clone_size: few; d_call: NA; cdr3_nt: TGTGCCAGCGGAGTAGGGGATGGCTACACCTTC; cdr3_aa: CASGVGDGYTF
j_call: TRBJ2-2; v_call: TRBV7-7; clone_size: NA; d_call: NA; cdr3_nt: TGTGCCAGCAGCCTTACGGGGGCCGGGGAGCTGTTTTTT; cdr3_aa: CASSLTGAGELFF
j_call: TRBJ1-5; v_call: TRBV10-3; clone_size: NA; d_call: NA; cdr3_nt: TGTGCCATCAGTGAGTTTACAGGGAGCAATCAGCCCCAGCATTTT; cdr3_aa: CAISEFTGSNQPQHF
j_call: TRBJ1-2; v_call: TRBV27; clone_size: NA; d_call: NA; cdr3_nt: TGTGCCAGCAGTTTAATGGCAGGGGCAGTTGGTGCCTATGGCTACACCTTC; cdr3_aa: CASSLMAGAVGAYGYTF
j_call: TRBJ1-1; v_call: TRBV21-1; clone_size: NA; d_call: NA; cdr3_nt: TGTGCCAGCAGCAAACTGACAGGGTCCACTGAAGCTTTCTTT; cdr3_aa: CASSKLTGSTEAFF
j_call: TRBJ1-5; v_call: TRBV30; clone_size: NA; d_call: NA; cdr3_nt: TGTGCCTGGAGCCGGGGGGGAGGAAATCAGCCCCAGCATTTT; cdr3_aa: CAWSRGGGNQPQHF
j_call: TRBJ1-1; v_call: TRBV6-5; clone_size: once; d_call: NA; cdr3_nt: TGTGCCAGCAGTTACCGACGGGACACGGGAACTGAAGCTTTCTTT; cdr3_aa: CASSYRRDTGTEAFF
j_call: TRBJ1-1; v_call: TRBV6-1; clone_size: once; d_call: NA; cdr3_nt: TGTGCCAGCAGTGAGATTTGGACTCATACTGAAGCTTTCTTT; cdr3_aa: CASSEIWTHTEAFF
j_call: TRBJ1-1; v_call: TRBV6-5; clone_size: NA; d_call: TRBD1; cdr3_nt: TGTGCCAGCAGATCCGGGACAGGGGGATCTGAAGCTTTCTTT; cdr3_aa: CASRSGTGGSEAFF